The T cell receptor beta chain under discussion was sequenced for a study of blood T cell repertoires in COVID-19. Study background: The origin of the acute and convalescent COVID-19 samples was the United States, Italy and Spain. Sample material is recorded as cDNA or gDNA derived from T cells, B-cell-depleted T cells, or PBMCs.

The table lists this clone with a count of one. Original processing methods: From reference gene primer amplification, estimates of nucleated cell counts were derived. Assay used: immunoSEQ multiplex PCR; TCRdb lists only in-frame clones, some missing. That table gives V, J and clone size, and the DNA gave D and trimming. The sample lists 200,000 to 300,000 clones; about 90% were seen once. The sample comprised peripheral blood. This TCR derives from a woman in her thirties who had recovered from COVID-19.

CDR3 in amino acids: CASSEVGGTNEKLFF. For the CDR3, the DNA is TGTGCCAGCAGTGAGGTGGGGGGAACTAATGAAAAACTGTTTTTT. The rearrangement links TRBV6-4 to TRBJ1-4; the D gene is possibly TRBD1 (5 bases). The germline V and J ends were trimmed by 3 bases and 1 base, with 9 bases remaining between them. CDR1 and CDR2 (germline): MRHNA, SNTAGT. The CDR3 is 15 amino acids.